The 29 T cell receptor beta chains below were found in one sample sequenced in a study of blood T cell repertoires in COVID-19. Sequencing used immunoSEQ multiplex PCR; TCRdb keeps in-frame clones, though not all of them. The sample lists 180,000 or so clones; 85% to 90% were seen once. Sample: peripheral blood. Every receptor here comes from a man aged 18 to 30 with acute or convalescent COVID-19.

The rearrangement links TRBV3-1 (or the pseudogene TRBV3-2) to TRBJ2-2, with unresolved D. The CDR3 extends over 14 amino acids. The germline CDR1 and CDR2 sequences are LGHDT and YNNKEL (reference sequence). The ends were cut back, 2 bases at V and 3 bases at J, with 7 bases in the middle. This chain's CDR3 is CASSQYRHTGELFF. The DNA of the CDR3 is TGTGCCAGCAGCCAATACAGACACACCGGGGAGCTGTTTTTT.

This clone was counted between two and nine times. The genes are TRBV18 and TRBJ1-1, with D maybe TRBD1 (6 bases). The CDR3 has 12 amino acids. V lost 2 bases and J lost 9, with 10 bases in between. Germline V gene sequence: CDR1 KGHSH, CDR2 LQKENI. CDR3 sequence: CASSPVGQKAFF. DNA of the CDR3: TGTGCCAGCTCACCAGTCGGACAGAAAGCTTTCTTT.

This chain joins TRBV28 and TRBJ1-4; tentative D call: TRBD1 (5 bases). Germline CDR1 and CDR2: MDHEN and SYDVKM. Trimming took 8 bases from V and 7 from J, leaving 20 bases between them. This CDR3 spans 15 amino acids. DNA of the CDR3: TGTGCCAGCTGCCCGATGACAGATTGGTTTGAAAAACTGTTTTTT. It yields the protein CASCPMTDWFEKLFF.

The rearrangement uses TRBV4-2 and TRBJ1-6; TRBD1 might be the D (6 bases). V lost 4 bases and J 4 bases, leaving 11 bases between the germline ends. The CDR3 length is 15 residues. Germline assignment: CDR1 LGHNA and CDR2 YNFKEQ. CDR3 DNA sequence: TGTGCCAGCAGCCCAAACAGGGATTATAATTCACCCCTCCACTTT. This sequence encodes CASSPNRDYNSPLHF.

This chain joins TRBV18 and TRBJ1-2; D gene unclear. The CDR3 covers 15 residues. V lost 3 bases and J lost 3, with 14 bases in between. Germline assignment: CDR1 KGHSH and CDR2 LQKENI. The CDR3 coding sequence is TGTGCCAGCTCACCTAACGAGGGTCGGTACTATGGCTACACCTTC. Protein product: CASSPNEGRYYGYTF.

The chain carries TRBV7-9 and TRBJ1-1, with a possible D match to TRBD1 (5 bases). The CDR3 loop spans 15 amino acids. Trimming removed 5 bases from V and 0 bases from J, with 13 bases in between. The germline V gene encodes CDR1 SEHNR and CDR2 FQNEAQ (reference sequence). This CDR3 is CASSITGEMNTEAFF. As DNA, the CDR3 is TGTGCCAGCAGCATTACAGGCGAGATGAACACTGAAGCTTTCTTT. The whole variable domain, remainder taken from reference TRBV7-9 and TRBJ1-1, is DTGVSQNPRHKITKRGQNVTFRCDPISEHNRLYWYRQTLGQGPEFLTYFQNEAQLEKSRLLSDRFSAERPKGSFSTLEIQRTEQGDSAMYLCASSITGEMNTEAFFGQGTRLTVV.

The V call is TRBV28, the J call TRBJ2-5; D is possibly TRBD1 (6 bases). From germline, CDR1 is MDHEN and CDR2 SYDVKM. The CDR3 contains 13 residues. The V end lost 9 bases, the J end lost 3 bases, and 14 bases lay between the germline ends. The CDR3 spells CASGGGDKETQYF. CDR3 coding DNA: TGTGCCAGTGGGGGTGGGGACAAAGAGACCCAGTACTTC.

The genes are TRBV7-9 and TRBJ2-7; D is possibly TRBD1 (7 bases). The CDR3 has 14 amino acids. V was shortened by 4 bases and J by 6 bases, with 16 bases between the two germline ends. Germline assignment: CDR1 SEHNR and CDR2 FQNEAQ (reference sequence). CDR3 protein: CASSSVTGTGEQYF. The CDR3 coding sequence is TGTGCCAGCAGCTCGGTGACAGGGACTGGCGAGCAGTACTTC.

This clone has only one observation. The chain employs TRBV7-8 and TRBJ2-7; 7 bases agree with TRBD1. CDR3 length: 16 amino acids. CDR1 SGHVS and CDR2 FQNEAQ come from the germline V gene. V lost 1 base to trimming and J lost 2 bases; unmatched junction nucleotides: 8. This chain's CDR3 is CASSLGMTGSTYEQYF. Written as DNA, the CDR3 is TGTGCCAGCAGCTTAGGAATGACAGGGAGCACCTACGAGCAGTACTTC.

This chain connects TRBV19 to TRBJ2-1; weak D call: TRBD2 (7 bases). CDR1 is LNHDA, CDR2 SQIVND, per germline (reference sequence). CDR3 length: 15 residues. V shed 4 bases and J shed 4 bases, with 14 bases lying between them. The CDR3 DNA follows: TGTGCCAGTAGTAAGGGGAAGGGGGGGTACAATGAGCAGTTCTTC. Translation gives CASSKGKGGYNEQFF. Full variable domain (missing parts from reference TRBV19 and TRBJ2-1): DGGITQSPKYLFRKEGQNVTLSCEQNLNHDAMYWYRQDPGQGLRLIYYSQIVNDFQKGDIAEGYSVSREKKESFPLTVTSAQKNPTAFYLCASSKGKGGYNEQFFGPGTRLTVL.

This chain joins TRBV7-8 and TRBJ1-6; perhaps TRBD1 as D (6 bases). Trimming cost V 0 bases and J 10 bases, with 10 bases left between them. This CDR3 contains 14 residues. From germline, CDR1 is SGHVS and CDR2 FQNEAQ. The CDR3 reads CASSLAPGTSPLHF. DNA of the CDR3: TGTGCCAGCAGCTTAGCGCCAGGGACATCACCCCTCCACTTT.

J is TRBJ2-1 and V is TRBV5-1; D is possibly TRBD2 (7 bases). Trimming left V 4 bases short and J 5 bases short, with 16 bases between. Germline CDR1 and CDR2: SGHRS and YFSETQ. The CDR3 length is 15 residues. As DNA, the CDR3 is TGCGCCAGCAGCACCCATCGCGGGGGCAACAATGAGCAGTTCTTC. Amino acid sequence: CASSTHRGGNNEQFF.

This chain connects TRBV10-2 to TRBJ1-1; D unresolved. Trimming removed 0 bases from V and 4 bases from J, with 15 bases in between. CDR1 and CDR2 (germline): WSHSY, SAAADI. The CDR3 is 16 residues long. CDR3 in amino acids: CASSESKVLRFTEAFF. In nucleotides, the CDR3 is TGCGCCAGCAGTGAGTCGAAAGTTCTCAGATTCACTGAAGCTTTCTTT.

The J gene is TRBJ1-2, the V gene TRBV4-1; D may be TRBD1 (6 bases). The CDR3 spans 17 residues. V dropped 3 bases and J dropped 4 bases, with 21 bases sitting between them. Germline V lookup: CDR1 MGHRA, CDR2 YSYEKL. Written as DNA, the CDR3 is TGCGCCAGCAGCCACGTTATTGGACAGTTCCAATCCTATGGCTACACCTTC. It translates to CASSHVIGQFQSYGYTF.

The chain employs TRBV15 and TRBJ1-2; possibly TRBD1 for D (5 bases). The CDR3 sequence is 15 residues long. Trimming left V 2 bases short and J 4 bases short, with 14 bases between. The germline CDR1 and CDR2 sequences are LNHNV and YYDKDF (reference sequence). CDR3 nucleotide sequence: TGTGCCACCAGCAGATACAGACAGAAAATCTATGGCTACACCTTC. Its protein is CATSRYRQKIYGYTF.

This clone was seen just once. The V and J genes are TRBV7-9 and TRBJ1-1; possibly TRBD1 for D (6 bases). V dropped 1 base and J dropped 4 bases, with 10 bases sitting between them. CDR1 and CDR2 from the germline V gene are SEHNR and FQNEAQ (reference sequence). The CDR3 extends over 14 amino acids. CDR3 coding DNA: TGTGCCAGCAGCTTAGTTGTAGGGGGCACTGAAGCTTTCTTT. This codes for CASSLVVGGTEAFF.

The chain links TRBV2 to TRBJ1-3; the match to TRBD1 covers 10 bases. CDR1 and CDR2 from the germline V gene are SNHLY and FYNNEI. V lost 4 bases to trimming and J lost 0 bases; unmatched junction nucleotides: 9. The CDR3 contains 18 residues. The CDR3 here is CASSVPGQGTHSGNTIYF. The CDR3 bases are TGTGCCAGCAGTGTACCGGGACAGGGGACCCACTCTGGAAACACCATATATTTT.

This chain links TRBV9 with TRBJ1-1; 9 positions match TRBD1. This CDR3 contains 15 residues. After removal of 3 bases from V and 4 bases from J, the junction contained 7 bases not matched to a gene. Germline V lookup: CDR1 SGDLS, CDR2 YYNGEE. CDR3 nucleotide sequence: TGTGCCAGCAGCGCGAAGGGACAGGGAGTCACTGAAGCTTTCTTT. It is translated as CASSAKGQGVTEAFF.

This clone was seen a single time. V gene TRBV9 combines with J gene TRBJ1-6, with D uncertain. The germline V gene has CDR1 SGDLS and CDR2 YYNGEE. The CDR3 totals 12 residues. Trimming shortened V by 3 bases and J by 12 bases, and 10 bases separated the two germline ends. CDR3 sequence: CASSGEERPLHF. The CDR3 DNA reads TGTGCCAGCAGCGGGGAGGAGCGACCCCTCCACTTT.

The chain is built from TRBV12-3 or TRBV12-4 and TRBJ1-3; D uncertain. Trimming stripped 3 bases from V and 0 bases from J, with 3 bases between. The CDR3 totals 13 residues. The chain's CDR3 is CASSFSSGNTIYF. The CDR3, as DNA: TGTGCCAGCAGTTTCAGCTCTGGAAACACCATATATTTT.

The chain combines TRBV6-1 with TRBJ1-3; possibly TRBD1 for D (5 bases). CDR1 is MNHNS, CDR2 SASEGT, per germline. The ends were cut back, 3 bases at V and 0 bases at J, with 15 bases in the middle. The CDR3 runs to 17 residues. The CDR3 DNA is TGTGCCAGCAGTGATAACGGCGGGGGATACTCTGGAAACACCATATATTTT. Protein: CASSDNGGGYSGNTIYF.

The V gene is TRBV5-5, the J gene TRBJ2-1, with D tentatively TRBD2 (6 bases). The CDR3 extends over 16 amino acids. The V and J ends lost 4 bases and 3 bases respectively, with 17 bases between them. Germline lookup yields CDR1 SGHKS and CDR2 YYEKEE (reference sequence). The CDR3 DNA sequence: TGTGCCAGCAGCCGAGATAGAAGCGGGTTCTACAATGAGCAGTTCTTC. Translating gives CASSRDRSGFYNEQFF.

The V call is TRBV29-1, the J call TRBJ2-7, with TRBD1 matching over 9 bases. V shed 7 bases, J shed 5 bases, and the junction held 6 bases outside the gene matches. CDR1 and CDR2 from the germline V gene are SQVTM and ANQGSEA. This CDR3 spans 12 amino acids. Here the CDR3 reads CSGGTGMNEQYF. CDR3 nucleotides: TGCAGCGGGGGGACAGGGATGAACGAGCAGTACTTC.

J is TRBJ1-3 and V is TRBV6-6; 7 bases match TRBD1. Germline V gene data show CDR1 as MNHNY and CDR2 as SVGAGI (reference sequence). The CDR3 runs 15 residues. V lost 5 bases to trimming and J lost 2 bases; unmatched junction nucleotides: 6. The CDR3: CASSPDRVTGNTIYF. The CDR3 DNA reads TGTGCCAGCAGTCCAGACAGGGTAACTGGAAACACCATATATTTT.

The CDR3 DNA follows: TGTGCCAGCAGCTTAGAGGGAGCACCCCTCCACTTT. Translation gives CASSLEGAPLHF. J is TRBJ1-6 and V is TRBV7-9; D ambiguous. The CDR3 consists of 12 residues. Trimming took 1 base from V and 11 from J, leaving 6 bases between them. The V gene's germline CDR1 is SEHNR and CDR2 FQNEAQ (reference sequence).

This chain joins TRBV19 and TRBJ1-3; 7 nucleotides line up with TRBD1. The CDR3 runs 19 residues. Germline V gene lookup returns CDR1 LNHDA and CDR2 SQIVND (reference sequence). V dropped 0 bases and J dropped 0; count of bases not matched to a gene: 11. CDR3 region: CASSIDSDRAVISGNTIYF. The DNA of the CDR3 is TGTGCCAGTAGTATAGATTCTGACAGGGCCGTGATCTCTGGAAACACCATATATTTT. Based on the CDR3 plus reference TRBV19 and TRBJ1-3, the full variable domain is DGGITQSPKYLFRKEGQNVTLSCEQNLNHDAMYWYRQDPGQGLRLIYYSQIVNDFQKGDIAEGYSVSREKKESFPLTVTSAQKNPTAFYLCASSIDSDRAVISGNTIYFGEGSWLTVV.

Turning to this clone: This sample also contains other DNA sequences that code for the same CDR3. The chain combines TRBV3-1 (or the pseudogene TRBV3-2) with TRBJ1-1, with 7 bases aligning to TRBD1. The V gene end was trimmed by 1 base and the J gene end by 1 base; junction bases not matched to a gene: 0. CDR1 is LGHDT, CDR2 YNNKEL, per germline (reference sequence). CDR3 length: 14 amino acids. The CDR3 bases are TGTGCCAGCAGCCAAGCAGGGGGGAACACTGAAGCTTTCTTT. Its translation: CASSQAGGNTEAFF.

The chain carries TRBV5-1 and TRBJ2-7; 8 nucleotides agree with TRBD1. This CDR3 is 12 amino acids long. Losses at the gene ends were 4 bases for V and 6 bases for J; bases not matched to a gene: 3. CDR1 is SGHRS and CDR2 is YFSETQ in the germline V gene. Here the CDR3 DNA reads TGCGCCAGCAGCCCGACAGGGGTCGAGCAGTACGTC. This codes for CASSPTGVEQYV.

The V and J genes are TRBV28 and TRBJ1-1; perhaps TRBD1 as D (5 bases). V was shortened by 1 base and J by 5 bases, with 14 bases between the two germline ends. Germline CDR1 and CDR2: MDHEN and SYDVKM. This CDR3 has 15 residues. CDR3 sequence: CASSLSRTRRTEAFF. DNA of the CDR3: TGTGCCAGCAGTTTATCCCGGACACGCCGGACTGAAGCTTTCTTT. Full variable domain (missing parts from reference TRBV28 and TRBJ1-1): DVKVTQSSRYLVKRTGEKVFLECVQDMDHENMFWYRQDPGLGLRLIYFSYDVKMKEKGDIPEGYSVSREKKERFSLILESASTNQTSMYLCASSLSRTRRTEAFFGQGTRLTVV.